Listed here is a single TCR beta chain. The sample originates from a study of CD8 T cells in Susac syndrome. Patients with stable or active relapsing-remitting disease, all of them treatment-naive, made up the multiple sclerosis controls. TEMRA cells were FACS-enriched, while CD8+ and CD4+ T cells were negatively isolated. Germline V gene sequence: CDR1 SGHTA, CDR2 FQGTGA. The CDR3 runs 14 residues. The V gene lost 5 bases and the J gene lost 1 base, with 11 bases spanning the gap. The RNA input was about 0.5 to 1 ug, and it was reverse transcribed with random hexamers. It was immunoSEQ multiplex PCR that amplified TCR beta CDR3 across 54 Vbeta and 13 Jbeta. TCRdb ran MiXCR on the immunoSEQ multiplex PCR reads and lists one entry per CDR3 protein. There are 150,000 to 190,000 distinct CDR3 sequences in the sample; 90% to 95% occur only once, and 0.21% lies in the top ten.

This chain uses TRBV7-3 with TRBJ1-1; D is perhaps TRBD1 (5 bases). This receptor was identified in a human donor with multiple sclerosis. Sequenced: CD8+ T cells from PBMCs. The CDR3 loop is CASSPTGPNTEAFF. CDR3 DNA: TGTGCCAGCAGCCCTACAGGCCCGAACACTGAAGCTTTCTTT.